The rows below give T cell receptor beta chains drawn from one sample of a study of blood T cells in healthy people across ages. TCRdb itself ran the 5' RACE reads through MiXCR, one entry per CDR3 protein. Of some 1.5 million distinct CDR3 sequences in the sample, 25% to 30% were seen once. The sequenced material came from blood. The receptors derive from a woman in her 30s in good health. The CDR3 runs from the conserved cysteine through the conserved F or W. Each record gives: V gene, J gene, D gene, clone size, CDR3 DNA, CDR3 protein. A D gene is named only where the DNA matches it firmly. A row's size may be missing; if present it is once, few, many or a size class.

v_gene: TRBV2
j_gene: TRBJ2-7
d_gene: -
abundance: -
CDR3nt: TGTGCCAGCAGGGTGACTAGCTACGAGCAGTACTTC
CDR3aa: CASRVTSYEQYF

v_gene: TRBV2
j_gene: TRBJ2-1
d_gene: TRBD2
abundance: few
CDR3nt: TGTGCCAGCATTAGCGGGGGGGCCACTGAGCAGTTCTTC
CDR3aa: CASISGGATEQFF

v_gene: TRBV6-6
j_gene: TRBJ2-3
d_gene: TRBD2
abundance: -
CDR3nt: TGTGCCAGCAGTTACGGCGGGGGGGGAAGGAATACGCAGTATTTT
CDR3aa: CASSYGGGGRNTQYF

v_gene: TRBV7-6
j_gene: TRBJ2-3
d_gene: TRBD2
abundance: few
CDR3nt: TGTGCCAGCAGCTTCGGACTAGCGGGAGGGCCCGGGCAGTATTTT
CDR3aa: CASSFGLAGGPGQYF

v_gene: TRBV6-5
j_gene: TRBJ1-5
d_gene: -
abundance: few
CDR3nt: TGTGCCAGCAGTTACTCCGAGTCTCAGCCCCAGCATTTT
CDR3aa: CASSYSESQPQHF

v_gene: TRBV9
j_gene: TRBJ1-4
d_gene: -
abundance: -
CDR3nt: TGTGCCAGCAGCGTAGGAACGGACGAAGGGGGTGAAAAACTGTTTTTT
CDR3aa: CASSVGTDEGGEKLFF

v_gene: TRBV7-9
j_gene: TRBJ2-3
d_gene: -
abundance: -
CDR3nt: TGTGCCAGCAGCGACTCCGCAGATACGCAGTATTTT
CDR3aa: CASSDSADTQYF

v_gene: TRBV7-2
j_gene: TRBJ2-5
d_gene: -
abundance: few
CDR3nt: TGTGCCAGCAGCTTAGGGGGGGCTTCAGAGACCCAGTACTTC
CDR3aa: CASSLGGASETQYF

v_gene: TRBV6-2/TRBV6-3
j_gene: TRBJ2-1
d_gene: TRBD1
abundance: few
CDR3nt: TGTGCCAGCACCCGGGACAGGGGGCACAATGAGCAGTTCTTC
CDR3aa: CASTRDRGHNEQFF

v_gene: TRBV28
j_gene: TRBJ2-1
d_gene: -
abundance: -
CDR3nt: TGTGCCAGCAGTAGAGACAGTTCCCAGTTCTTC
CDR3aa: CASSRDSSQFF

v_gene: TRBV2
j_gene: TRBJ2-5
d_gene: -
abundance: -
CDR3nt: TGTGCCAGCTTAACGGGCCGGTACCAAGAGACCCAGTACTTC
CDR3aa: CASLTGRYQETQYF

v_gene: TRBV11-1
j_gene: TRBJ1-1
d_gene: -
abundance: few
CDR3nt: TGTGCCAGCAGCTTGGGGGCGGACGCTGAAGCTTTCTTT
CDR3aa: CASSLGADAEAFF

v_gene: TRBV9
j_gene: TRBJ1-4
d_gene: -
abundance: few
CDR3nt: TGTGCCAGCAGCGTATCTGACAGGTCGGCAAAACTGTTTTTT
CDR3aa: CASSVSDRSAKLFF

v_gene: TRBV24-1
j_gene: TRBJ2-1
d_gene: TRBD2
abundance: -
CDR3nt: TGTGCCGCCAGTGATCTCCTACCGGGACTAGCGGGCGGTGAGCAGTTCTTC
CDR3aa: CAASDLLPGLAGGEQFF

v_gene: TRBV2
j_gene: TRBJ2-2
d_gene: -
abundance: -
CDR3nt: TGTGCCAGCAGTGAGGGAGCCGGGGAGCTGTTTTTT
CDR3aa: CASSEGAGELFF

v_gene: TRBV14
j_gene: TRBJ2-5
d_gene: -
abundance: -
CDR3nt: TGTGCCAGCAGCTGTCGACTGGTAGAGACCCAGTACTTC
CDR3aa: CASSCRLVETQYF

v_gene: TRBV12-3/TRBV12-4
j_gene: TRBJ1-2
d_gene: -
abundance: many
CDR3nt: TGTGCCAGCAGTTTTTCGGTAGCTAACTATGGCTACACCTTC
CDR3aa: CASSFSVANYGYTF

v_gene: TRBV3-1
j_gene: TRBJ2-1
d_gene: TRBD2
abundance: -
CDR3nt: TGTGCCAGCAGCGTCCGACTAGCGAAAAACTTCTACAATGAGCAGTTCTTC
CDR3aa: CASSVRLAKNFYNEQFF

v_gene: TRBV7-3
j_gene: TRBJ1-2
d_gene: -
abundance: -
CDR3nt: TGTGCCAGCAGCGCCACGGGACACGGCTATGGCTACACCTTC
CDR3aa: CASSATGHGYGYTF

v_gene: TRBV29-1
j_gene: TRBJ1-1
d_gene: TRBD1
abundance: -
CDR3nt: TGCAGCGTTGGGACAGGGGGGGGCACTGAAGCTTTCTTT
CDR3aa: CSVGTGGGTEAFF

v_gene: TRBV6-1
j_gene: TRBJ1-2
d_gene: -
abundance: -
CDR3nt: TGTGCCAGCAGTGAAGCGCTTCTGGTTGGCAGGGACAATGGCTACACCTTC
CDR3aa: CASSEALLVGRDNGYTF

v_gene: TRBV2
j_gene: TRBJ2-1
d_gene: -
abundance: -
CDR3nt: TGTGCCAGCAGGGACCACGAGACGGTCTCCTACAATGAGCAGTTCTTC
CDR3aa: CASRDHETVSYNEQFF

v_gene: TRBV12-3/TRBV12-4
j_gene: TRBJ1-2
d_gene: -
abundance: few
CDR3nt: TGTGCCAGCCTCCTCCGAGGACAGTACGAATATGGCTACACCTTC
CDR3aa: CASLLRGQYEYGYTF

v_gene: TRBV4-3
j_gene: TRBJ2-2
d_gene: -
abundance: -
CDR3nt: TGCGCCATCAGCCAAGTGAAATCCGCCGGGGAGCTGTTTTTT
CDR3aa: CAISQVKSAGELFF

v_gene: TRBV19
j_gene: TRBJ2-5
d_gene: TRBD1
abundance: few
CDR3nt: TGTGCCAGTAGTGCTCAGGGGGCGAAGACCCAGTACTTC
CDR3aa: CASSAQGAKTQYF

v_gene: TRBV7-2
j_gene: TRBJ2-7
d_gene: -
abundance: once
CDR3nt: TGTGCCAGCAGCCTAGCGAGGGACATCGAGCAGTACTTC
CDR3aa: CASSLARDIEQYF

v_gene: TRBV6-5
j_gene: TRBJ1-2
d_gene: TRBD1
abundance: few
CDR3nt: TGTGCCAGCAGTGCAGACGACAGGGAGAATGGCTACACCTTC
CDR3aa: CASSADDRENGYTF

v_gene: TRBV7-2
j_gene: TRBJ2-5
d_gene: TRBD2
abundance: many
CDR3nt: TGTGCCAGCAGCTTAGGCGGGAGGTTCGAAGAGACCCAGTACTTC
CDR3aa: CASSLGGRFEETQYF

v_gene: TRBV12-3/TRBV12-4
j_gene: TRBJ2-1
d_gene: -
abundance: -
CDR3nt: TGTGCCAGCAGTAAGAAGGGGGGTGGGCCCCTTTTGTTCTTC
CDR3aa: CASSKKGGGPLLFF

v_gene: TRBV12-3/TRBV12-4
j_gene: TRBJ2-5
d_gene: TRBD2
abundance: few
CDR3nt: TGTGCCAGCAGTTTTTTAAGGGGAGGGGAGACCCAGTACTTC
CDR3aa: CASSFLRGGETQYF

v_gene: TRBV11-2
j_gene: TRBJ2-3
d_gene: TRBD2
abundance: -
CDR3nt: TGTGCCAGCAGCTCCCGACTGCACACTAGCGGGAGCTCTTACAGCACAGATACGCAGTATTTT
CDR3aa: CASSSRLHTSGSSYSTDTQYF

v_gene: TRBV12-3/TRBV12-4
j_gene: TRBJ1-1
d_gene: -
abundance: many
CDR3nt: TGTGCCAGCAGCCCCGAGAACACTGAAGCTTTCTTT
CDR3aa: CASSPENTEAFF

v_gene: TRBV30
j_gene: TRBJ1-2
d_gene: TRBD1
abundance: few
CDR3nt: TGTGCCTGGAAGGCAGGGGGCGACGGCTACACCTTC
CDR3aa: CAWKAGGDGYTF

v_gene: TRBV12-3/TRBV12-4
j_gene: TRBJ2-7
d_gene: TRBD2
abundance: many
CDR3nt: TGTGCCAGCAGTTTGGCTAGCGGGCACTACGAGCAGTACTTC
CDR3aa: CASSLASGHYEQYF

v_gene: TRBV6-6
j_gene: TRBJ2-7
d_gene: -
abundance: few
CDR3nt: TGTGCCAGCAGTCCTAACGGGGCGCGCGAGCAGTACTTC
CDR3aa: CASSPNGAREQYF

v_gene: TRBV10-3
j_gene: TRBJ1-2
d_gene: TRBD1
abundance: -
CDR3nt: TGTGCCATCAGTGTCCAGGGGGACCCTTATGGCTACACCTTC
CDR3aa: CAISVQGDPYGYTF

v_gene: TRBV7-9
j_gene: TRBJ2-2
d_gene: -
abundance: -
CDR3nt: TGTGCCAGCAGCGTGGTCGCAGCGGTGACCACCGGGGAGCTGTTTTTT
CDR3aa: CASSVVAAVTTGELFF

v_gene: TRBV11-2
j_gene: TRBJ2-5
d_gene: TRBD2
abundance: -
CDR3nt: TGTGCCAGCAGCAGAGGACTAGCATCGGCGAGGGAGACCCAGTACTTC
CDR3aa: CASSRGLASARETQYF

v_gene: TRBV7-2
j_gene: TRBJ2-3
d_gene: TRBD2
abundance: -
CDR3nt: TGTGCCAGCAGCTTAGTTAGCGGGAGTAGTGCAGATACGCAGTATTTT
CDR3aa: CASSLVSGSSADTQYF

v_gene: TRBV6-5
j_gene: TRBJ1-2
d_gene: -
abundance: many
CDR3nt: TGTGCCAGCAGTTACCGCCGAGGACACGGACGCTTCTATGGCTACACCTTC
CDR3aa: CASSYRRGHGRFYGYTF

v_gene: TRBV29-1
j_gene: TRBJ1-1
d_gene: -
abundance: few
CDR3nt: TGCAGCGTTGCCCCGGCGGGCAGGGGCGGCACTGAAGCTTTCTTT
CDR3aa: CSVAPAGRGGTEAFF

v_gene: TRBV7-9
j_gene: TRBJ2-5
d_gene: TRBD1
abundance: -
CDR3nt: TGTGCCAGCAGCTTAGGGACAGGGGAGGAAAGAGAGACCCAGTACTTC
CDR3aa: CASSLGTGEERETQYF

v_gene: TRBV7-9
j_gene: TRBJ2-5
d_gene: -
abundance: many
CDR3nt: TGTGCCAGCAGCCCTCGCCTCACAGGGGAGATTCAAGCGGGGGAGACCCAGTACTTC
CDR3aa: CASSPRLTGEIQAGETQYF

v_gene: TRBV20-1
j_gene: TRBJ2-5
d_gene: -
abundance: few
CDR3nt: TGCAGTGCTAGAGATACGGGGTTAGCGGAAGAGACCCAGTACTTC
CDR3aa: CSARDTGLAEETQYF

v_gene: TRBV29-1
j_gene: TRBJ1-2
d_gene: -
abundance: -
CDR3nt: TGCAGCGTTGAGATCCCCCCGGCAGAATACTATGGCTACACCTTC
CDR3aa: CSVEIPPAEYYGYTF

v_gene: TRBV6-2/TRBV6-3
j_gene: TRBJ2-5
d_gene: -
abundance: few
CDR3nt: TGTGCCAGCAGACGTCGCGATGAGCAGTACTTC
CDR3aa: CASRRRDEQYF

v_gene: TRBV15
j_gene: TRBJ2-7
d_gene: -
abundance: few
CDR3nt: TGTGCCACCAGCAGATCCGACGACAGAAACTACGAGCAGTACTTC
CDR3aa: CATSRSDDRNYEQYF

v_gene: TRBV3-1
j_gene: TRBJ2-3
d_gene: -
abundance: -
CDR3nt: TGTGCCAGCAGCCGGCAAGGGGGTCACCTCACGCAGTATTTT
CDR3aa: CASSRQGGHLTQYF

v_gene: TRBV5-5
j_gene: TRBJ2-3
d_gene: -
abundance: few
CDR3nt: TGTGCCAGCAGCTTGGGTCCTACAGGAGGCACAGATACGCAGTATTTT
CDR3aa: CASSLGPTGGTDTQYF

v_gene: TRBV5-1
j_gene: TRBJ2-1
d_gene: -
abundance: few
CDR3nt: TGCGCCAGCTCCGGGTGGGGCGGCTCCTACAATGAGCAGTTCTTC
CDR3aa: CASSGWGGSYNEQFF

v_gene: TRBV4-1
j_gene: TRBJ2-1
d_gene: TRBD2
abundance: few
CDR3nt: TGCGCCAGCAGCTGGAACCCTAGCGGGGGGGCCGATCAGTTCTTC
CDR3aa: CASSWNPSGGADQFF

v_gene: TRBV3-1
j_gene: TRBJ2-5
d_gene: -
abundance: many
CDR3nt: TGTGCCAGCGTGAAGGGACGTCTGCAAGAGACCCAGTACTTC
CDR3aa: CASVKGRLQETQYF

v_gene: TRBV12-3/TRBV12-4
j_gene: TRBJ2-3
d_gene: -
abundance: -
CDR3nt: TGTGCCAGCAGTTTAGCTGTAGGTGGGTTGACGCAGTATTTT
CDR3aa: CASSLAVGGLTQYF

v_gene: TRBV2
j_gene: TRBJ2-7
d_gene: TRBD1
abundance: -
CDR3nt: TGTGCCAGCAGGGGATCTTGGACAGGGAGCGGCACCTACGAGCAGTACTTC
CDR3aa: CASRGSWTGSGTYEQYF

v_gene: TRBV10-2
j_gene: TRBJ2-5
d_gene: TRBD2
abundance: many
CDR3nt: TGCGCCAGCACCGGCGGGGGGGGAGAGACCCAGTACTTC
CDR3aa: CASTGGGGETQYF

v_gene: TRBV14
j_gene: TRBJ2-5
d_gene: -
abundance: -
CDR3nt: TGTGCCAGCAGCCAGAGGGGACGGGGGGCGTACCAAGAGACCCAGTACTTC
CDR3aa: CASSQRGRGAYQETQYF

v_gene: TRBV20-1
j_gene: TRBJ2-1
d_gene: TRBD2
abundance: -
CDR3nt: TGCAGTGCTAGAGTTACAGCGGGGGTCTCCTACAATGAGCAGTTCTTC
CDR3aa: CSARVTAGVSYNEQFF

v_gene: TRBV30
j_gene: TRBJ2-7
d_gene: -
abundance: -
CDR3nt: TGTGCCTGGAGTGTAGACATGGCCTACGAGCAGTACTTC
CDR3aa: CAWSVDMAYEQYF

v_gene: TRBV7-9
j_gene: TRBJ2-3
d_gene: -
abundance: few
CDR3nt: TGTGCCAGCAGCTTAGCCCAGGCGATGCGGGCAGATACGCAGTATTTT
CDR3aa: CASSLAQAMRADTQYF

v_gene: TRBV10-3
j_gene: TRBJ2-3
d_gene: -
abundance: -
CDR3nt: TGTGCCATCAGGTCAGGCCTCCTCACAGATACGCAGTATTTT
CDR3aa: CAIRSGLLTDTQYF